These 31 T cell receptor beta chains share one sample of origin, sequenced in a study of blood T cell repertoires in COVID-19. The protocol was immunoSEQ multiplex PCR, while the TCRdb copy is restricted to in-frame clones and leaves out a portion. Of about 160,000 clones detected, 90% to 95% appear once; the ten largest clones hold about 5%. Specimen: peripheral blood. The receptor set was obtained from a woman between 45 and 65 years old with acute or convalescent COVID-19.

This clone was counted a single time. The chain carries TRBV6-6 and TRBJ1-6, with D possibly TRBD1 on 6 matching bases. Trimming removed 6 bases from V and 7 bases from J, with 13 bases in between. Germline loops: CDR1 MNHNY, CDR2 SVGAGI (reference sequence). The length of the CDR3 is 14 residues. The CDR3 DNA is TGTGCCAGCAGCTTAGACAGGAAAAATTCACCCCTCCACTTT. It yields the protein CASSLDRKNSPLHF.

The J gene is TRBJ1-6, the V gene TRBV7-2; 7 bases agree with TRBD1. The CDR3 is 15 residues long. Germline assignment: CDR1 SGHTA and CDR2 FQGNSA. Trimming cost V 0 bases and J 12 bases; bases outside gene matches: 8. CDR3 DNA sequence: TGTGCCAGCAGCTTAGCGGTGGGCCCAGGGGGACCCCTCCACTTT. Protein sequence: CASSLAVGPGGPLHF. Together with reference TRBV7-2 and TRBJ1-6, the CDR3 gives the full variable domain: GAGVSQSPSNKVTEKGKDVELRCDPISGHTALYWYRQSLGQGLEFLIYFQGNSAPDKSGLPSDRFSAERTGGSVSTLTIQRTQQEDSAVYLCASSLAVGPGGPLHFGNGTRLTVT.

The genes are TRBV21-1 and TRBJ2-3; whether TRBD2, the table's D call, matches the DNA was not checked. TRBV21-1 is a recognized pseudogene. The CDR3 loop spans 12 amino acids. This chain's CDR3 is CASRVGADTQYF. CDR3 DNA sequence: TGTGCCAGCAGGGTCGGAGCAGATACGCAGTATTTT.

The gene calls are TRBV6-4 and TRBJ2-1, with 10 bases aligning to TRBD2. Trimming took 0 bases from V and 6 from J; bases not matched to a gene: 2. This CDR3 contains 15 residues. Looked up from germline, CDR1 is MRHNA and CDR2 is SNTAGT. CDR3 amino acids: CASSDSSGGANEQFF. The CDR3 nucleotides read TGTGCCAGCAGTGACTCGAGCGGGGGGGCCAATGAGCAGTTCTTC.

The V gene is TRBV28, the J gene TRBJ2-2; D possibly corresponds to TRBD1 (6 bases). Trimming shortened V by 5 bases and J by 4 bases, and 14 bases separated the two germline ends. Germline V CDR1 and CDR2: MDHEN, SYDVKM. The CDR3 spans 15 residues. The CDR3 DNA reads TGTGCCAGCAGTCCACCTGACAGGTCCACCGGGGAGCTGTTTTTT. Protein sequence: CASSPPDRSTGELFF.

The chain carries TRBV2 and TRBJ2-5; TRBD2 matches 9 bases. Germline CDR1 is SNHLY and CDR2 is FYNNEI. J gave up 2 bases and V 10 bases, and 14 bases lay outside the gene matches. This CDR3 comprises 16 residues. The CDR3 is CATSQGGGARQETQYF. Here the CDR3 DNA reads TGTGCCACCTCCCAGGGCGGGGGGGCCAGACAAGAGACCCAGTACTTC.

The CDR3: CASSVRGTAETQYF. For the CDR3, the DNA is TGTGCCAGCAGCGTAAGGGGTACGGCGGAGACCCAGTACTTC. The chain joins TRBV9 to TRBJ2-5; a possible D gene is TRBD1 (5 bases). Germline CDR1 reads SGDLS; CDR2 reads YYNGEE. The V end was cut by 1 base, the J end by 5 bases, with 12 bases between. This CDR3 has 14 residues.

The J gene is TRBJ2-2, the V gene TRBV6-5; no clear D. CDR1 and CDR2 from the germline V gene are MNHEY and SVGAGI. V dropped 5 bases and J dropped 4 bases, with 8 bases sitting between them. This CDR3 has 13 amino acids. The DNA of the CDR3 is TGTGCCAGCAGTCCCTCCGTCACCGGGGAGCTGTTTTTT. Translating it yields CASSPSVTGELFF.

As DNA, the CDR3 is TGTGTCAACCGAGGGGGGGGCAATCAGCCCCAGCATTTT. Translating gives CVNRGGGNQPQHF. The chain links TRBV6-5 to TRBJ1-5; a weak D match, TRBD1 (6 bases). The CDR3 sequence is 13 residues long. Germline V gene sequence: CDR1 MNHEY, CDR2 SVGAGI.

This CDR3 is CASSSTFEGLYGYTF. CDR3 sequence (DNA): TGTGCCAGCAGTTCAACCTTTGAAGGACTCTATGGCTACACCTTC. This chain uses TRBV27 with TRBJ1-2; D call uncertain. The ends were cut back, 4 bases at V and 4 bases at J, with 16 bases in the middle. This CDR3 comprises 15 residues. Germline-derived CDR1 and CDR2 are MNHEY and SMNVEV (reference sequence).

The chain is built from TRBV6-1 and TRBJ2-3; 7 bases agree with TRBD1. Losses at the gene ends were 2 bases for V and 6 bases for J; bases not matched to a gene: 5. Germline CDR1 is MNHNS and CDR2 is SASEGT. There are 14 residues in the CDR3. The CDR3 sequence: CASSESTGSDTQYF. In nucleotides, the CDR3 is TGTGCCAGCAGTGAATCGACAGGGTCGGATACGCAGTATTTT.

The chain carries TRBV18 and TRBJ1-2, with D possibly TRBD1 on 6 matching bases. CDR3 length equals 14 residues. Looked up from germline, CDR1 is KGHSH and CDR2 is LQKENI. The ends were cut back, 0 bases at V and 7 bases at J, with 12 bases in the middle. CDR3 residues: CASSPPGGLSGYTF. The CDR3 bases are TGTGCCAGCTCACCACCCGGGGGGCTGAGTGGCTACACCTTC.

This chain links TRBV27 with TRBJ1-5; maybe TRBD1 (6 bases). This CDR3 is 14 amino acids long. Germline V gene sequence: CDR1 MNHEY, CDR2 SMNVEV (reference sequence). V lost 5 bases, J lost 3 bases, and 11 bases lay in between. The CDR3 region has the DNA TGTGCCAGCAGTCCGGACAGAAACAATCAGCCCCAGCATTTT. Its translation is CASSPDRNNQPQHF.

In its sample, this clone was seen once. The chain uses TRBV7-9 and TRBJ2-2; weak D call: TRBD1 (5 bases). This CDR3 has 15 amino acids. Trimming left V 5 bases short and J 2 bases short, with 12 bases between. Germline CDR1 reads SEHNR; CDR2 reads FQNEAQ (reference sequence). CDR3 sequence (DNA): TGTGCCAGCAGCCCCAGACAGACTAACACCGGGGAGCTGTTTTTT. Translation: CASSPRQTNTGELFF. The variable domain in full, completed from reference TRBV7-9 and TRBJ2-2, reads DTGVSQNPRHKITKRGQNVTFRCDPISEHNRLYWYRQTLGQGPEFLTYFQNEAQLEKSRLLSDRFSAERPKGSFSTLEIQRTEQGDSAMYLCASSPRQTNTGELFFGEGSRLTVL.

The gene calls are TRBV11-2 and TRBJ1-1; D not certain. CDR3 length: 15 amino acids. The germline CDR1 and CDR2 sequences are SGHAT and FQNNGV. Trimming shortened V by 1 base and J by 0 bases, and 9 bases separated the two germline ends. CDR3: CASSLAQILNTEAFF. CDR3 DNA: TGTGCCAGCAGCTTAGCCCAGATTCTGAACACTGAAGCTTTCTTT.

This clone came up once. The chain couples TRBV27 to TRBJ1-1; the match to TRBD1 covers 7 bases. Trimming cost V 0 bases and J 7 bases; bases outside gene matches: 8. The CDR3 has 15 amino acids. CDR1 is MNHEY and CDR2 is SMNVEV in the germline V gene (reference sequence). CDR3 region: CASSLSGQSYYEAFF. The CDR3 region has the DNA TGTGCCAGCAGTTTATCGGGACAGAGTTATTATGAAGCTTTCTTT.

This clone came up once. In nucleotides, the CDR3 is TGCAGCGTTGAAGATGAGTATTATGGCTACACCTTC. Its protein is CSVEDEYYGYTF. The chain links TRBV29-1 to TRBJ1-2, with D uncertain. The CDR3 sequence is 12 residues long. Trimming removed 0 bases at V and 5 bases at J, with 7 bases between. CDR1 and CDR2 (germline): SQVTM, ANQGSEA. Full variable domain (missing parts from reference TRBV29-1 and TRBJ1-2): SAVISQKPSRDICQRGTSLTIQCQVDSQVTMMFWYRQQPGQSLTLIATANQGSEATYESGFVIDKFPISRPNLTFSTLTVSNMSPEDSSIYLCSVEDEYYGYTFGSGTRLTVV.

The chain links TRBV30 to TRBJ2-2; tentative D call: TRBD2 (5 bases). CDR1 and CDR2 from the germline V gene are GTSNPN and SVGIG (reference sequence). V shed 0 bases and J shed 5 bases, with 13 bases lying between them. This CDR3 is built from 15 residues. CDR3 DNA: TGTGCCTGGAGTGTATGGCGGGTAAGAACCGGGGAGCTGTTTTTT. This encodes CAWSVWRVRTGELFF.

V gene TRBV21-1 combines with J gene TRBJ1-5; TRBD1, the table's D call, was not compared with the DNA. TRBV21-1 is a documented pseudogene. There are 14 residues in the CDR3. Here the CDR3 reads CASTQGTGEQPQHF. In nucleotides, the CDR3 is TGTGCCAGCACCCAAGGGACAGGCGAACAGCCCCAGCATTTT.

CDR3 DNA: TGTGCCAGCAGCTTATCCAGGAACACTGAAGCTTTCTTT. Residues: CASSLSRNTEAFF. The V gene is TRBV7-6, the J gene TRBJ1-1; D is unclear. This CDR3 contains 13 residues. V lost 2 bases, J lost 1 base, and 5 bases lay in between. The germline gives CDR1 SGHVS, CDR2 FNYEAQ.

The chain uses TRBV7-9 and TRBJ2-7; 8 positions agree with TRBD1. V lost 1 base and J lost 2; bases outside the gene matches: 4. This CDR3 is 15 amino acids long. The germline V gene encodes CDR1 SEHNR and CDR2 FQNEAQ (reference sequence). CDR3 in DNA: TGTGCCAGCAGCTTAGTGGACAGGGTGGCCTACGAGCAGTACTTC. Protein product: CASSLVDRVAYEQYF.

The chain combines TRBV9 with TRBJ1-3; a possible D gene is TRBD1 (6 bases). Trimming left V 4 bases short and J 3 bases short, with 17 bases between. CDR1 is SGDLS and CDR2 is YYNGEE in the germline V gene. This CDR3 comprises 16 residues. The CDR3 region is CASSQGGAGGGNTIYF. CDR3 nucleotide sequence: TGTGCCAGCAGCCAAGGGGGGGCTGGAGGTGGAAACACCATATATTTT.

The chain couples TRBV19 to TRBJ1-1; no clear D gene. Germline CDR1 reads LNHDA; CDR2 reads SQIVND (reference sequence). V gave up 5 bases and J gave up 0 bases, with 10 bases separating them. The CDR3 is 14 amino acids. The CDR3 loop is CASSSRSMNTEAFF. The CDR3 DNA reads TGTGCCAGTAGTTCCCGGTCCATGAACACTGAAGCTTTCTTT.

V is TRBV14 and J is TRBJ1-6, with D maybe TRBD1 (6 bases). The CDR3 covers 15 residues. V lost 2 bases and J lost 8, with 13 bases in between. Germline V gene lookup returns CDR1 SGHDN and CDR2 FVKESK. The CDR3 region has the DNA TGTGCCAGCAGCCAATTAAGGACAGCACATTCACCCCTCCACTTT. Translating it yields CASSQLRTAHSPLHF.

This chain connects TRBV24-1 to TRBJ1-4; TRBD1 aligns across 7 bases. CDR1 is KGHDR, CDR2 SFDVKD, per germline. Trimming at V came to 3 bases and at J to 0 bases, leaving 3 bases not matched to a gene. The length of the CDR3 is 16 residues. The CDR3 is CATSDPGTATNEKLFF. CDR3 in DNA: TGTGCCACCAGTGATCCTGGGACAGCAACTAATGAAAAACTGTTTTTT.

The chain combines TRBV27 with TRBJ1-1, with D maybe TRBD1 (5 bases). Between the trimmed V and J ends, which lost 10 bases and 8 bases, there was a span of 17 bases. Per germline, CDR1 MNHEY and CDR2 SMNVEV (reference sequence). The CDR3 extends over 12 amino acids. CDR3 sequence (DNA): TGTGCCACCACCCGGGACTTCAGCGAAGCTTTCTTT. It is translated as CATTRDFSEAFF.

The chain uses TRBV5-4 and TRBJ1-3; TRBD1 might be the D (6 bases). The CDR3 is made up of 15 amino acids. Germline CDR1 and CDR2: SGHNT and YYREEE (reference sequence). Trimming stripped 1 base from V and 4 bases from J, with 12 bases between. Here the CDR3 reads CASSLMGASGNTIYF. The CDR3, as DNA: TGTGCCAGCAGCTTGATGGGGGCGTCAGGAAACACCATATATTTT.

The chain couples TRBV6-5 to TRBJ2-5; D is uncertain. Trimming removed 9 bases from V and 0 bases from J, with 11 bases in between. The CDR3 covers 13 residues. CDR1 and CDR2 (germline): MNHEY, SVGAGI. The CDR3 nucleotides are TGTGCCAGTTTAAACGGGTACCAAGAGACCCAGTACTTC. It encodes CASLNGYQETQYF.

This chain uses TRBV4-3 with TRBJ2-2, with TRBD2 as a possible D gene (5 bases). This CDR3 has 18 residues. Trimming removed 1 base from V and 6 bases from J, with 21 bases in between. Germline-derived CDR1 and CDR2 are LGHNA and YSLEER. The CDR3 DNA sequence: TGCGCCAGCAGCCAAGTTGGGATAGGGCTAGCTCCGTCCGGGGAGCTGTTTTTT. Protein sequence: CASSQVGIGLAPSGELFF.

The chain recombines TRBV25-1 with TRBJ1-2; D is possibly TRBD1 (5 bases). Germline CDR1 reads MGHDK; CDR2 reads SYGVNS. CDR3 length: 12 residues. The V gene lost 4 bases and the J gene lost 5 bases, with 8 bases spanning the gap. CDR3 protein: CASSAPGYGYTF. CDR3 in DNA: TGTGCCAGCAGTGCCCCAGGGTATGGCTACACCTTC.

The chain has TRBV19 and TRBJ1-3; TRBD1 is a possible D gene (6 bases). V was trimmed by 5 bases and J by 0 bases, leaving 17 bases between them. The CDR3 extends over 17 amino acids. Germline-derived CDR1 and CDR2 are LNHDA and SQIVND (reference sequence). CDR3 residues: CASSPLDSRVSGNTIYF. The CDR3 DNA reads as TGTGCCAGTAGTCCGTTGGACAGCCGAGTCTCTGGAAACACCATATATTTT. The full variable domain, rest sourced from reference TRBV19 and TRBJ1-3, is DGGITQSPKYLFRKEGQNVTLSCEQNLNHDAMYWYRQDPGQGLRLIYYSQIVNDFQKGDIAEGYSVSREKKESFPLTVTSAQKNPTAFYLCASSPLDSRVSGNTIYFGEGSWLTVV.